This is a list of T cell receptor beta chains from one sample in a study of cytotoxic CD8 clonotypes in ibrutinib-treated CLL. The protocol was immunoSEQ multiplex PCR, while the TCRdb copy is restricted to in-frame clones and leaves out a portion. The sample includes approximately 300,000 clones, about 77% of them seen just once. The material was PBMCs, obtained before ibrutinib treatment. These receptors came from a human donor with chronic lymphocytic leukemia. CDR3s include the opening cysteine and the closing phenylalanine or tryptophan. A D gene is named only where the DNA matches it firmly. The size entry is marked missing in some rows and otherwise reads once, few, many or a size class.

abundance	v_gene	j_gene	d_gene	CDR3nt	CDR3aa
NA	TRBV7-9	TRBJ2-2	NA	TGTGCCGGATGGACGCGTTGGTCCGGGGAGCTGTTTTTT	CAGWTRWSGELFF
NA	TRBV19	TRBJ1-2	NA	TGTGCCAGTAGTCAAGGCCCGACCATCTATGGCTACACCTTC	CASSQGPTIYGYTF
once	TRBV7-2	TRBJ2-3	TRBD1	TGTGCCAGCAGCCCCTCCGGACAGGACACAGATACGCAGTATTTT	CASSPSGQDTDTQYF
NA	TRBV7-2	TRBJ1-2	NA	TGTGCCAGCAGCTCCAGGGGCCCAGGTGGCTACACCTTC	CASSSRGPGGYTF
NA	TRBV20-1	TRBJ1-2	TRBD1	TGCAGTGCTGGGACAGGGGGTGGCTACACCTTC	CSAGTGGGYTF
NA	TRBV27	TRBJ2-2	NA	TGTGCCAGCAGTGGACCGACGGGATATACCGGGGAGCTGTTTTTT	CASSGPTGYTGELFF
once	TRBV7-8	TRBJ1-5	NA	TGTGCCAGCAGCTTAGAACGCCGAAGTCAGCCCCAGCATTTT	CASSLERRSQPQHF
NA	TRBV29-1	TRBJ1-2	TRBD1	TGCAGCTCCACCGGGACAGAGCCGTATGGCTACACCTTC	CSSTGTEPYGYTF
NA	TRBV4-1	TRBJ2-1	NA	TGCGCCAGCAGCCAAGACGGAGGGGAACCCTACAATGAGCAGTTCTTC	CASSQDGGEPYNEQFF
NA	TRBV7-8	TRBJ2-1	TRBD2	TGTGCCAGCAGCGGAACGGGACTAGCGCTGTACAATGAGCAGTTCTTC	CASSGTGLALYNEQFF
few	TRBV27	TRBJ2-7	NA	TGTGCCAGCAGTTTGCTTCCGGGAGAGAACTACGAGCAGTACTTC	CASSLLPGENYEQYF
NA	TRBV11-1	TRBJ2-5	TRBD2	TGTGCCAGCAGCTCCCTCGGGGGGAGGGAGACCCAGTACTTC	CASSSLGGRETQYF
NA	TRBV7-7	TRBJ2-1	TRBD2	TGTGCCAGCAGCTTGAGCGGGAGGGGGAATGAGCAGTTCTTC	CASSLSGRGNEQFF
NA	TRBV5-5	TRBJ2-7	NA	TGTGCCAGCAGAAGAGGGGCGTACGAGCAGTACTTC	CASRRGAYEQYF
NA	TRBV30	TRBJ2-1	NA	TGTGCCTGGAGTGCTTCCTACAATGAGCAGTTCTTC	CAWSASYNEQFF
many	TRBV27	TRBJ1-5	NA	TGTGCCAGCAGTTTAGTGGGGGGCCCCAATCAGCCCCAGCATTTT	CASSLVGGPNQPQHF
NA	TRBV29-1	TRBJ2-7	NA	TGCAGCGTTTGGGATACCTACGAGCAGTACTTC	CSVWDTYEQYF
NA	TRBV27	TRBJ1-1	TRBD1	TGTGCCAGACAACCGGGACAGGGGGACCCTCAGAGAAATTGGACTGAAGCTTTCTTT	CARQPGQGDPQRNWTEAFF
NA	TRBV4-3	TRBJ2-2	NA	TGCGCCAGCAGCGATGACAGATACACCGGGGAGCTGTTTTTT	CASSDDRYTGELFF
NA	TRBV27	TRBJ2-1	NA	TGTGCCAGCAGTTTATCCGCGGGACTGTTGGGAGTCGGTAACAATGAGCAGTTCTTC	CASSLSAGLLGVGNNEQFF
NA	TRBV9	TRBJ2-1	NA	TGTGCCAGCAGCTCCCGCCTTGGTGAGCAGTTCTTC	CASSSRLGEQFF
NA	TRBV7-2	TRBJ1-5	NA	TGTGCCAGCAGCTCTGGGACTTTCGGGGGTAATCAGCCCCAGCATTTT	CASSSGTFGGNQPQHF
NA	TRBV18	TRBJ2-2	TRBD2	TGTGCCAGCTCACCACTTACGGGAGGCCCGACGGCCGGGGAGCTGTTTTTT	CASSPLTGGPTAGELFF
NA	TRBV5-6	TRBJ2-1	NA	TGTGCCAGCAGCTTTGTGGGTGTTAAGCAGTTCTTC	CASSFVGVKQFF
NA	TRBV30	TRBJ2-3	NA	TGTGCCTGGACCGGACACGGGGGGCTTGAGGATACGCAGTATTTT	CAWTGHGGLEDTQYF
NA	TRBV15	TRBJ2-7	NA	TGTGCCACCAGCAGAACTAGGACAGATTCCTACGAGCAGTACTTC	CATSRTRTDSYEQYF
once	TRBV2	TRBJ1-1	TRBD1	TGTGCCAGCAGTCCGACAGGGGTATACACTGAAGCTTTCTTT	CASSPTGVYTEAFF
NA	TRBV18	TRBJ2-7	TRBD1	TGTGCCAGCTCACCACCGACAGGGCGGTCCTACGAGCAGTACTTC	CASSPPTGRSYEQYF
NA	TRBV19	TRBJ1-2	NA	TGTGCCAGTAGTATCAACGGGGCAGCTGTTGGCTACACCTTC	CASSINGAAVGYTF
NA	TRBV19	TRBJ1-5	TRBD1	TGTGCCAGTAGCAAGACAGGGGATAACCAGCCCCAGCATTTT	CASSKTGDNQPQHF
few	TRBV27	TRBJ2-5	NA	TGTGCCAGCAGTCTTGAACAGGTGGGGCCCCAAGAGACCCAGTACTTC	CASSLEQVGPQETQYF
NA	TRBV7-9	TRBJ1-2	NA	TGTGCCAGCAGCTTTCTAGACTCTTATGGCTACACCTTC	CASSFLDSYGYTF
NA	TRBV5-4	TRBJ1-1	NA	TGTGCCAGCAGCCCGACGAGAGCGAACACTGAAGCTTTCTTT	CASSPTRANTEAFF
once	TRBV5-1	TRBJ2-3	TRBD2	TGCGCCAGCAGCTTGGTCGGTAGCGGGAGGGGAGATACGCAGTATTTT	CASSLVGSGRGDTQYF
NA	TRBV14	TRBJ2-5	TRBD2	TGTGCCAGCAGCCTTCTAGCGGGAAACCAAGAGACCCAGTACTTC	CASSLLAGNQETQYF
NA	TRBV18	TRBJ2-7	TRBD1	TGTGCCAGCTCACCAGCCTTCGACAGGGTCGAGCAGTACTTC	CASSPAFDRVEQYF
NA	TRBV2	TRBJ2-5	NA	TGTGCCAGCAGAGAGGACAACCAAGAGACCCAGTACTTC	CASREDNQETQYF
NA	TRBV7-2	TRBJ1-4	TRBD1	TGTGCCAGCAGCCCGGACAGGGGGAATGAAAAACTGTTTTTT	CASSPDRGNEKLFF
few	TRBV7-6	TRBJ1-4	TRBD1	TGTGCCAGCAGCAAAACAGGGGTGGGGGAAACTAATGAAAAACTGTTTTTT	CASSKTGVGETNEKLFF
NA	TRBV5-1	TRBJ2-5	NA	TGCGCCAGCAGCTTCTCGCAAGAGACCCAGTACTTC	CASSFSQETQYF
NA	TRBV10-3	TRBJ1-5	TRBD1	TGTGCCATCAGTGAGTCGAGGACAGGGGTTCAGCCCCAGCATTTT	CAISESRTGVQPQHF
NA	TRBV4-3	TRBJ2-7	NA	TGCGCCAGCAGCCAAGATACTTCAGGGAACTCCTACGAGCAGTACTTC	CASSQDTSGNSYEQYF
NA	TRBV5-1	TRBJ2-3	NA	TGCGCCAGCAGCTTGTATTCCGGGCCCGGCACAGATACGCAGTATTTT	CASSLYSGPGTDTQYF
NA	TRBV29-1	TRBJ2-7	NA	TGCAGCTCCTCCGACCAGAACTACGAGCAGTACTTC	CSSSDQNYEQYF
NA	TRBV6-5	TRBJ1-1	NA	TGTGCCCCCAGGGGAGATGAAGCTTTCTTT	CAPRGDEAFF
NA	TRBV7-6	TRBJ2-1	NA	TGTGCCAGCAGCTTAGTTGGTAGAGTGGTATACAATGAGCAGTTCTTC	CASSLVGRVVYNEQFF
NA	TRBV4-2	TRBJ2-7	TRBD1	TGTGCCAGCAGCCAAGATCTCTGGGAGGGACAGGGCGTACAGCAGTACTTC	CASSQDLWEGQGVQQYF
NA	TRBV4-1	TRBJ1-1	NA	TGCGCCAGCAGTCCGGGACCCGCGGACACTGAAGCTTTCTTT	CASSPGPADTEAFF
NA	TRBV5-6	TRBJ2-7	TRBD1	TGTGCCAGCAGCTTGCGACAGGGAGTTTCCTCCTACGAGCAGTACTTC	CASSLRQGVSSYEQYF
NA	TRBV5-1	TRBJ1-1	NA	TGCGCCAGCAGCTTGAATGCTGAAGCTTTCTTT	CASSLNAEAFF
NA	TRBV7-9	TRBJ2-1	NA	TGTGCCAGCGGTTTGGGGGGCACTGAGCAGTTCTTC	CASGLGGTEQFF
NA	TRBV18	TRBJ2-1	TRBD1	TGTGCCAGCTCACCGGGACAGGGGGTTCCTGAGCAGTTCTTC	CASSPGQGVPEQFF
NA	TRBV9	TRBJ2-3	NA	TGTGCCAGCAGCCCAAGTCATAGGTGGTACACAGATACGCAGTATTTT	CASSPSHRWYTDTQYF
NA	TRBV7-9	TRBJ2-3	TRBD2	TGTGCCAGCAGTGAAAGCGGGAGCGGAGGAGATACGCAGTATTTT	CASSESGSGGDTQYF
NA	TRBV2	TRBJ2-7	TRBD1	TGTGCCAGCAGTTCCGGGACAGTCTACGAGCAGTACTTC	CASSSGTVYEQYF